Below, 32 T cell receptor beta chains from the same sample are listed, as sequenced in a study of cytomegalovirus exposure and HLA in healthy donors (dated by TCRdb to 2017 to 2019). Receptor amplification or capture employed the immunoSEQ multiplex PCR assay. A mixture of 60 forward primers for TCR Vbeta segments and 13 reverse primers for TCR Jbeta segments was used in the multiplex PCR. TCRdb stores this immuneACCESS table with in-frame sequences only. Part of the clones is absent; in the studies checked, under half of the shortfall reflects unresolved V genes, and no reason is known for the rest. This sample gives 40,000 to 55,000 clones in total; 65% to 80% of them show up just once. About 9.7% of the sample belongs to the ten largest clones. The sequencing input was PBMCs. These receptors were collected from a woman aged 45-65 years in good health and CMV-seronegative.

The V call is TRBV7-2, the J call TRBJ1-1; D is ambiguous. The CDR3 consists of 15 residues. Germline V CDR1 and CDR2: SGHTA, FQGNSA. V lost 0 bases to trimming and J lost 0 bases, with 8 bases between them. In nucleotides, the CDR3 is TGTGCCAGCAGCTTAGCTCTGAGCATGAACACTGAAGCTTTCTTT. As protein: CASSLALSMNTEAFF. Using reference TRBV7-2 and TRBJ1-1 for the parts outside the CDR3, the full variable domain is GAGVSQSPSNKVTEKGKDVELRCDPISGHTALYWYRQSLGQGLEFLIYFQGNSAPDKSGLPSDRFSAERTGGSVSTLTIQRTQQEDSAVYLCASSLALSMNTEAFFGQGTRLTVV.

The J gene is TRBJ2-3, the V gene TRBV10-2; 7 bases agree with TRBD2. The junction had 4 bases not matched to a gene; V was cut back by 4 bases and J by 9 bases. CDR1 and CDR2 from the germline V gene are WSHSY and SAAADI. The CDR3 is 12 residues long. This chain's CDR3 is CASSAGGGTQYF. CDR3 sequence (DNA): TGCGCCAGCAGTGCCGGGGGAGGGACGCAGTATTTT.

This chain connects TRBV5-1 to TRBJ1-5, with a possible D match to TRBD1 (6 bases). The length of the CDR3 is 15 residues. From germline, CDR1 is SGHRS and CDR2 YFSETQ. Between the trimmed V and J ends, which lost 0 bases and 2 bases, there was a span of 9 bases. CDR3 sequence reads: CASSLGAGGNQPQHF. The CDR3 DNA reads as TGCGCCAGCAGCTTGGGTGCAGGGGGCAATCAGCCCCAGCATTTT.

The V and J genes are TRBV10-3 and TRBJ1-1, with a weak D call TRBD1 (5 bases). The ends were cut back, 0 bases at V and 5 bases at J, with 10 bases in the middle. In germline, CDR1 is ENHRY, CDR2 SYGVKD. CDR3 length: 14 residues. CDR3: CAISESGEETEAFF. DNA for the CDR3: TGTGCCATCAGTGAGTCAGGGGAGGAGACTGAAGCTTTCTTT.

This clone occurred a few times. The chain carries TRBV7-9 and TRBJ2-7; D not resolved. Germline V CDR1 and CDR2: SEHNR, FQNEAQ (reference sequence). The CDR3 loop spans 14 amino acids. The V end lost 1 base, the J end lost 4 bases, and 11 bases lay between the germline ends. CDR3 in amino acids: CASSLVTEAYEQYF. The CDR3 DNA sequence: TGTGCCAGCAGCTTAGTTACCGAAGCTTACGAGCAGTACTTC.

This rearrangement joins TRBV7-6 to TRBJ2-6; TRBD1 is a possible D gene (6 bases). This CDR3 comprises 15 residues. Trimming stripped 3 bases from V and 9 bases from J, with 15 bases between. Germline V gene data show CDR1 as SGHVS and CDR2 as FNYEAQ. CDR3 nucleotides: TGTGCCAGCAGCTTTCCAGGGGCATCTTACAACGTCCTGACTTTC. Its translation is CASSFPGASYNVLTF.

A word on this clone: Other DNA sequences in the same sample also yield this CDR3. The chain recombines TRBV27 with TRBJ1-1; TRBD1 agrees at 8 bases. Germline V lookup: CDR1 MNHEY, CDR2 SMNVEV (reference sequence). The length of the CDR3 is 13 residues. V trimming: 7 bases; J trimming: 5 bases; junction bases outside the gene matches: 6. The CDR3 sequence is CASKDRARTEAFF. The CDR3 DNA follows: TGTGCCAGCAAGGACAGGGCGAGGACTGAAGCTTTCTTT.

J is TRBJ1-4 and V is TRBV7-2, with a weak D call TRBD1 (6 bases). Germline V gene sequence: CDR1 SGHTA, CDR2 FQGNSA. This CDR3 has 13 residues. V was shortened by 3 bases and J by 8 bases, with 10 bases between the two germline ends. The CDR3 DNA follows: TGTGCCAGCAGCTTGGCCGGGACAGAAAAACTGTTTTTT. It encodes CASSLAGTEKLFF.

This sequence joins TRBV28 and TRBJ2-2; D gene ambiguous. CDR1 and CDR2 from the germline V gene are MDHEN and SYDVKM. V shed 6 bases and J shed 1 base, with 6 bases lying between them. There are 13 residues in the CDR3. Here the CDR3 reads CASSQLNTGELFF. The CDR3 nucleotides are TGTGCCAGCAGCCAGTTGAACACCGGGGAGCTGTTTTTT.

The V and J genes are TRBV9 and TRBJ2-5; 10 nucleotides line up with TRBD2. Trimming cost V 4 bases and J 5 bases; bases outside gene matches: 17. This CDR3 has 18 amino acids. Per the germline V gene, CDR1 is SGDLS and CDR2 is YYNGEE. The CDR3 sequence: CASSLGGAGGLGGETQYF. CDR3 sequence (DNA): TGTGCCAGCAGCCTCGGGGGAGCGGGGGGGCTAGGGGGTGAGACCCAGTACTTC.

The rearrangement joins TRBV29-1 to TRBJ2-1; D not certain. The CDR3 covers 11 residues. Germline V lookup: CDR1 SQVTM, CDR2 ANQGSEA. V was cut by 4 bases and J by 9 bases, with 10 bases left in between. In DNA form, the CDR3 reads TGCAGCGTTGTAATCCCCCCTGAGCAGTTCTTC. It yields the protein CSVVIPPEQFF.

V usage is TRBV5-4 and J usage is TRBJ1-6, with 9 positions matching TRBD1. V lost 4 bases and J lost 10; bases outside the gene matches: 9. In germline, CDR1 is SGHNT, CDR2 YYREEE (reference sequence). This CDR3 spans 15 amino acids. The CDR3 loop is CASSGGGQGGSPLHF. In DNA, the CDR3 is TGTGCCAGCAGCGGGGGGGGACAGGGAGGCTCACCCCTCCACTTT.

This clone appeared a single time. This chain uses TRBV7-2 with TRBJ2-3; 9 bases line up with TRBD2. The CDR3 spans 15 residues. Looked up from germline, CDR1 is SGHTA and CDR2 is FQGNSA. V lost 6 bases and J lost 3; bases outside the gene matches: 7. CDR3 residues: CASRYSGSITDTQYF. Written as DNA, the CDR3 is TGTGCCAGCAGATATAGCGGGAGCATTACAGATACGCAGTATTTT.

DNA for the CDR3: TGTGCCAGCAGCAAAGCGGGCGACAGGCCCCAGCATTTT. This gives the protein CASSKAGDRPQHF. The rearrangement links TRBV21-1 to TRBJ1-5; the listed D gene, TRBD1, was not tested against the DNA. TRBV21-1 corresponds to a pseudogene. The length of the CDR3 is 13 residues.

The V gene is TRBV6-6, the J gene TRBJ2-5, with D hard to call. The V and J ends lost 7 bases and 1 base respectively, with 10 bases between them. This CDR3 has 13 amino acids. In germline, CDR1 is MNHNY, CDR2 SVGAGI (reference sequence). Written as DNA, the CDR3 is TGTGCCAGCACCCCTCGGAGCCAAGAGACCCAGTACTTC. Protein sequence: CASTPRSQETQYF.

V usage is TRBV11-2 and J usage is TRBJ2-7; no firm D call. V was cut by 2 bases and J by 0 bases, with 11 bases left in between. Germline loops: CDR1 SGHAT, CDR2 FQNNGV. This CDR3 has 15 residues. This CDR3 reads CASSLWAPSSYEQYF. CDR3 nucleotides: TGTGCCAGCAGCTTATGGGCGCCGAGCTCCTACGAGCAGTACTTC. Full variable domain (missing parts from reference TRBV11-2 and TRBJ2-7): EAGVAQSPRYKIIEKRQSVAFWCNPISGHATLYWYQQILGQGPKLLIQFQNNGVVDDSQLPKDRFSAERLKGVDSTLKIQPAKLEDSAVYLCASSLWAPSSYEQYFGPGTRLTVT.

Concerning this clone itself: The conserved phenylalanine or tryptophan normally closing the CDR3 is absent here, so this likely arose from a read error. No DNA is shown, since the ends of the CDR3 on it are uncertain; the CDR3 is the one TCRdb lists. V gene TRBV6-6 combines with J gene TRBJ1-2. The CDR3 adds up to 13 amino acids, both ends counted. Per the germline V gene, CDR1 is MNHNY and CDR2 is SVGAGI (reference sequence). This chain's CDR3 is CASSAGAFSGYTV.

The chain links TRBV19 to TRBJ1-2, with D perhaps matching TRBD1 (6 bases). The CDR3 extends over 15 amino acids. V was clipped by 5 bases and J by 4 bases, with 17 bases between them. Germline V gene data show CDR1 as LNHDA and CDR2 as SQIVND (reference sequence). The CDR3 sequence: CASSAMTGNSYGYTF. The CDR3, as DNA: TGTGCCAGTAGTGCAATGACAGGAAATAGCTATGGCTACACCTTC.

The chain employs TRBV30 and TRBJ2-3; possibly TRBD1 for D (6 bases). V lost 1 base to trimming and J lost 6 bases, with 17 bases between them. This CDR3 is 15 amino acids long. Germline CDR1 and CDR2: GTSNPN and SVGIG (reference sequence). CDR3: CAWSGNRAERDTQYF. CDR3 sequence (DNA): TGTGCCTGGAGTGGAAACAGGGCCGAGCGGGATACGCAGTATTTT.

The chain recombines TRBV11-2 with TRBJ2-3, with D unclear. Germline V lookup: CDR1 SGHAT, CDR2 FQNNGV. There are 15 residues in the CDR3. Trimming stripped 5 bases from V and 1 base from J, with 13 bases between. CDR3 loop: CASSPAPTGTDTQYF. CDR3 sequence (DNA): TGTGCCAGCAGCCCAGCCCCTACAGGCACAGATACGCAGTATTTT.

This rearrangement joins TRBV27 to TRBJ1-4; D gene unclear. This CDR3 contains 13 residues. V gave up 5 bases and J gave up 2 bases, with 6 bases separating them. From germline, CDR1 is MNHEY and CDR2 SMNVEV (reference sequence). The CDR3 DNA reads as TGTGCCAGCAGTATAATGACTAATGAAAAACTGTTTTTT. This encodes CASSIMTNEKLFF.

This clone was picked up a small number of times. The genes are TRBV28 and TRBJ2-7, with 7 bases lining up with TRBD1. This CDR3 spans 16 amino acids. Unmatched junction bases numbered 16, after V lost 6 bases and J lost 5 bases. The germline gives CDR1 MDHEN, CDR2 SYDVKM. The CDR3 sequence is CASRRRETGWVDEQYF. The DNA for the CDR3 is TGTGCCAGCAGGAGAAGAGAGACAGGGTGGGTCGACGAGCAGTACTTC.

The chain has TRBV29-1 and TRBJ1-1; D call uncertain. Trimming shortened V by 3 bases and J by 0 bases, and 8 bases separated the two germline ends. The CDR3 consists of 13 residues. Germline V CDR1 and CDR2: SQVTM, ANQGSEA. CDR3 loop: CSVEAGMNTEAFF. The DNA of the CDR3 is TGCAGCGTTGAGGCAGGAATGAACACTGAAGCTTTCTTT.

In this sample, this clone turned up once. The chain employs TRBV5-4 and TRBJ2-3, with 9 bases matching TRBD2. Germline CDR1 SGHNT, CDR2 YYREEE (reference sequence). CDR3 size: 17 residues. V shed 1 base and J 6 bases; nucleotides not matched to a gene: 12. The CDR3 nucleotides read TGTGCCAGCAGCTTGTGGGGGCGCGGGAGGGCATCGGATACGCAGTATTTT. Amino acid sequence: CASSLWGRGRASDTQYF. Complete variable domain (other parts from reference TRBV5-4 and TRBJ2-3): ETGVTQSPTHLIKTRGQQVTLRCSSQSGHNTVSWYQQALGQGPQFIFQYYREEENGRGNFPPRFSGLQFPNYSSELNVNALELDDSALYLCASSLWGRGRASDTQYFGPGTRLTVL.

This clone was seen only a few times. This chain joins TRBV27 and TRBJ1-1, with D tentatively TRBD1 (6 bases). In germline, CDR1 is MNHEY, CDR2 SMNVEV (reference sequence). Deletions cut 2 bases from V and 4 bases from J, with 8 bases between. The CDR3 covers 13 residues. CDR3 bases: TGTGCCAGCAGTTTACAGGGGCTCACTGAAGCTTTCTTT. Translating it yields CASSLQGLTEAFF.

The chain recombines TRBV18 with TRBJ2-5, with 12 bases identical to TRBD2. CDR1 is KGHSH and CDR2 is LQKENI in the germline V gene. J gave up 2 bases and V 2 bases, and 6 bases lay outside the gene matches. The CDR3 is made up of 17 amino acids. The CDR3 loop is CASSPILAGGQQETQYF. CDR3 DNA: TGTGCCAGCTCACCAATACTAGCGGGGGGACAACAAGAGACCCAGTACTTC.

V is TRBV5-1 and J is TRBJ2-2; D gene ambiguous. CDR3 size: 14 residues. Trimming stripped 1 base from V and 6 bases from J, with 10 bases between. Germline loops: CDR1 SGHRS, CDR2 YFSETQ. For the CDR3, the DNA is TGCGCCAGCAGCTTGTCCGGAGAGGCCGGGGAGCTGTTTTTT. It codes for CASSLSGEAGELFF.

This chain connects TRBV28 to TRBJ1-2; D is ambiguous. Trimming pared 7 bases from V and 4 bases from J, leaving 7 bases between. The germline gives CDR1 MDHEN, CDR2 SYDVKM. The CDR3 sequence is 11 residues long. The chain's CDR3 is CASIAGYGYTF. CDR3 DNA sequence: TGTGCCAGCATAGCGGGCTATGGCTACACCTTC.

The rearrangement joins TRBV5-1 to TRBJ2-7; a possible D gene is TRBD2 (6 bases). V was shortened by 4 bases and J by 3 bases, with 14 bases between the two germline ends. The CDR3 spans 14 residues. Looked up from germline, CDR1 is SGHRS and CDR2 is YFSETQ. CDR3 in DNA: TGCGCCAGCAGCGCCACTTCGACTAGCTACGAGCAGTACTTC. Its translation: CASSATSTSYEQYF.

There are a few counts of this clone. This chain joins TRBV7-2 and TRBJ2-3; 7 bases are shared with TRBD2. The CDR3 contains 15 residues. The ends lost 5 bases at V and 4 bases at J; junction bases unmatched: 9. Germline values: CDR1 SGHTA, CDR2 FQGNSA. The CDR3 DNA reads as TGTGCCAGCAGCGAGATCGGACTAGTTGCAGATACGCAGTATTTT. It encodes CASSEIGLVADTQYF.

The V call is TRBV6-5, the J call TRBJ1-2; a possible D gene is TRBD1 (6 bases). V lost 10 bases and J lost 0, with 15 bases in between. The CDR3 is 14 amino acids. Per germline, CDR1 MNHEY and CDR2 SVGAGI. The CDR3: CATAGDRTNYGYTF. The CDR3 region has the DNA TGTGCCACGGCAGGGGATAGGACTAACTATGGCTACACCTTC.

The chain joins TRBV11-2 to TRBJ2-7; TRBD2 aligns across 8 bases. J lost 6 bases, V lost 2 bases, and 9 bases had no gene match. The CDR3 length is 15 residues. The V gene's germline CDR1 is SGHAT and CDR2 FQNNGV. CDR3 residues: CASSLRGTSQSEQYF. CDR3 in DNA: TGTGCCAGCAGCTTAAGAGGGACTAGTCAGAGCGAGCAGTACTTC.